This T cell receptor beta chain was sequenced during a study of T-cell reconstitution after alpha-beta-depleted transplantation in children. The CDR3 loop spans 16 amino acids. Germline V lookup: CDR1 MNHEY, CDR2 SMNVEV (reference sequence). With 4 bases clipped from V and 5 bases from J, the junction kept 9 bases outside the gene matches. Study-wide results and caveats: At around two months after transplant, the alpha-beta T cells were reportedly derived from several hundred expanded clones that came from non-depleted graft cells. There were some patients whose high TCRbeta diversity at day 60 came from surviving recipient T cells and thymic progenitors. The authors attributed T-cell counts and diversity one year after transplant mostly to newly produced T cells.

Unique molecular identifiers were built into the TCRbeta library. TCRdb re-derived calls from the PCR reads in MiXCR, one entry per CDR3 protein. The data hold about 980,000 distinct CDR3 sequences, with around 30% observed a single time. For this clonotype: The antigen remains unidentified.

The J gene is TRBJ2-1, the V gene TRBV27; 9 positions agree with TRBD2. The sequences come from PBMCs, mostly from graft donor cells, collected 360 days after TCRalphabeta/CD19-depleted stem cell transplant. The sequence was collected from a boy in the first two years of life who had a stem cell transplant for SCID, so the T cells may come from the graft donor. The CDR3 nucleotides are TGTGCCAGCAGTTCCATTTTAGCGGGGGAGGACAATGAGCAGTTCTTC. Its translation is CASSSILAGEDNEQFF.